This is a list of T cell receptor beta chains from one sample in a study of T cell responses to AZD1222 COVID-19 vaccine. Some clones are missing from TCRdb's copy, which holds only in-frame ones; the method was immunoSEQ multiplex PCR. The sample has around 150,000 clones, around four fifths seen once. Sequencing used peripheral blood, obtained on day 0 of AZD1222 vaccination. The receptors were gathered from an adult in good health. The CDR3 runs from the conserved cysteine through the conserved F or W. The D gene is left open where the match is weak. The size field is filled for only some rows; it gives once, few, many or a size class.

V gene,D gene,J gene,clone size,CDR3 DNA,CDR3 protein
TRBV11-1,NA,TRBJ1-3,NA,TGTGCCAGCAGCTTGTCTCACAGGGCCCCTGGAAACACCATATATTTT,CASSLSHRAPGNTIYF
TRBV5-6,NA,TRBJ1-5,NA,TGTGCCAGCAGCTTGGTATCTGAGGGGAATCAGCCCCAGCATTTT,CASSLVSEGNQPQHF
TRBV2,TRBD1,TRBJ1-4,NA,TGTGCCAGCAGTGATCGAGGACAGGGATTTTTT,CASSDRGQGFF
TRBV3-1/TRBV3-2,NA,TRBJ2-2,NA,TGTGCCAGCAGCCAAGGGGAACCGAACACCGGGGAGCTGTTTTTT,CASSQGEPNTGELFF
TRBV3-1/TRBV3-2,NA,TRBJ1-6,once,TGTGCCAGCAGCCCTACCTTAAAAGGGTCGAATTCACCCCTCCACTTT,CASSPTLKGSNSPLHF
TRBV15,TRBD1,TRBJ1-2,NA,TGTGCCACCAGCAGAGATTCGACAGGGGGCTTTGGCTACACCTTC,CATSRDSTGGFGYTF
TRBV29-1,NA,TRBJ2-2,NA,TGCAGCGTCCCCGCCGGACAGTTTGGGAGCACCGGGGAGCTGTTTTTT,CSVPAGQFGSTGELFF
TRBV11-3,NA,TRBJ2-1,NA,TGTGCCAGCAGCTTAGAACGCAATGAGCAGTTCTTC,CASSLERNEQFF
TRBV12-5,TRBD1,TRBJ2-1,NA,TGTGCTAGTGGTTTGAGCCAGGGGGCAGGGAATGAGCAGTTCTTC,CASGLSQGAGNEQFF
TRBV2,NA,TRBJ2-7,few,TGTGCCAGCCGTAGAAGTCTCTTAACCTACGAGCAGTACTTC,CASRRSLLTYEQYF
TRBV5-1,NA,TRBJ1-4,NA,TGCGCCAGCAGCTCGGAACCGGGACCGGTTAATGAAAAACTGTTTTTT,CASSSEPGPVNEKLFF
TRBV28,NA,TRBJ2-1,once,TGTGCCAGCAGTCGATTTCTAGACAGCTCCTACAATGAGCAGTTCTTC,CASSRFLDSSYNEQFF
TRBV28,NA,TRBJ1-5,NA,TGTGCCAGTTCGACACTGGGCAATCAGCCCCAGCATTTT,CASSTLGNQPQHF
TRBV7-9,TRBD1,TRBJ1-1,NA,TGTGCCAGCAGCCTATCAGCCGGGACAGCGAACACTGAAGCTTTCTTT,CASSLSAGTANTEAFF
TRBV6-5,NA,TRBJ1-2,many,TGTGCCAGCAGCCTCGATCTAAACTATGGCTACACCTTC,CASSLDLNYGYTF
TRBV14,NA,TRBJ1-3,NA,TGTGCCAGCAGCCGTAATTTAGCCAGCTCTGGAAACACCATATATTTT,CASSRNLASSGNTIYF
TRBV28,NA,TRBJ1-1,NA,TGTGCCAGCAGTAACCTACAGGTAAAGAACACTGAAGCTTTCTTT,CASSNLQVKNTEAFF
TRBV5-1,TRBD1,TRBJ2-3,NA,TGCGCCAGCAGCTTTCAGGGGGTCCCCACAGATACGCAGTATTTT,CASSFQGVPTDTQYF
TRBV5-6,TRBD2,TRBJ2-6,NA,TGTGCCAGCAGCTTGGACGTTGGGGACCGGGGGGATGGGGCCAACGTCCTGACTTTC,CASSLDVGDRGDGANVLTF
TRBV10-1,TRBD1,TRBJ2-5,once,TGCGCCAGCAGTGAGCGGGGGGACAGGGTGAGTTTAGAGACCCAGTACTTC,CASSERGDRVSLETQYF
TRBV14,NA,TRBJ2-7,NA,TGTGCCAGCAGCGAAGGACGGAGACCTATCTACGAGCAGTACTTC,CASSEGRRPIYEQYF
TRBV6-5,NA,TRBJ1-1,once,TGTGCCAGCAGTCCTAGACAGACGAACACTGAAGCTTTCTTT,CASSPRQTNTEAFF
TRBV9,NA,TRBJ2-1,NA,TGTGCCAGCAGCGTAGAGGTGGGCAATGAGCAGTTCTTC,CASSVEVGNEQFF
TRBV11-2,NA,TRBJ1-1,NA,TGTGCCAGCAGCACGATACAGGGTAGCACTGAAGCTTTCTTT,CASSTIQGSTEAFF
TRBV21-1,NA,TRBJ2-7,NA,TGTGCCAGCATGGAGGACGGATTTTACGAGCAGTACTTC,CASMEDGFYEQYF
TRBV29-1,NA,TRBJ1-1,once,TGCAGCGTCGTGGCCGCTTCAATGAACACTGAAGCTTTCTTT,CSVVAASMNTEAFF
TRBV9,NA,TRBJ1-3,NA,TGTGCCAGCAGCGTAGACAGGGCCTCTGGAAACACCATATATTTT,CASSVDRASGNTIYF
TRBV5-1,TRBD1,TRBJ1-2,NA,TGCGCCAGCCAGGCACAGGGGTCCTATGGCTACACCTTC,CASQAQGSYGYTF
TRBV9,TRBD1,TRBJ1-5,NA,TGTGCCAGCAGCGTAGAGGGGGACAGTCTCCAGCATTTT,CASSVEGDSLQHF
TRBV18,TRBD1,TRBJ1-2,NA,TGTGCCAGCTCACCCCAGACAGGGAACTATGGCTACACCTTC,CASSPQTGNYGYTF
TRBV3-1/TRBV3-2,TRBD2,TRBJ2-7,NA,TGTGCCAGCAGCCAAGATCAATGGGGGGGAGAGCAGTACTTC,CASSQDQWGGEQYF
TRBV30,NA,TRBJ2-3,NA,TGTGCCTGGAGTCCACAGAGCTGGGGTACGCAGTATTTT,CAWSPQSWGTQYF
TRBV10-3,NA,TRBJ1-2,NA,TGTGCCATAGCCGGACTAAACTATGGCTACACCTTC,CAIAGLNYGYTF
TRBV9,NA,TRBJ1-2,NA,TGTGCCAGCACTCAAGGGGGGACCTATGGCTACACCTTC,CASTQGGTYGYTF
TRBV5-6,NA,TRBJ2-7,NA,TGTGCCAGCGTAGGGCCCGAACAGGGATCCTACGAGCAGTACTTC,CASVGPEQGSYEQYF
TRBV27,NA,TRBJ2-7,NA,TGTGCCAGCAGTTACAGTAGGGGCTCCTACGAGCAGTACTTC,CASSYSRGSYEQYF
TRBV9,NA,TRBJ2-3,NA,TGTGCCAGCAGCCCAAGGATCCCAACTAGGCACAGCACAGATACGCAGTATTTT,CASSPRIPTRHSTDTQYF
TRBV5-1,NA,TRBJ1-6,NA,TGCGCCAGTTACAGGGCGGAGAATTCACCCCTCCACTTT,CASYRAENSPLHF
TRBV5-4,TRBD2,TRBJ2-1,NA,TGTGCCAGCAGCTTGGGGGCACTAGCGGGGGGGCTTTACAATGAGCAGTTCTTC,CASSLGALAGGLYNEQFF
TRBV28,NA,TRBJ1-1,NA,TGTGCCAGCATCCACAGCCAAATTGGGGCTGAAGCTTTCTTT,CASIHSQIGAEAFF
TRBV28,TRBD1,TRBJ1-2,NA,TGTGCCAGCAGCCGTCCGGACAGGCCTAACTATGGCTACACCTTC,CASSRPDRPNYGYTF
TRBV29-1,TRBD1,TRBJ1-5,few,TGCAGCGTCGTTGACAGGGGTAGTGAGCCCCAGCATTTT,CSVVDRGSEPQHF
TRBV19,NA,TRBJ1-3,NA,TGTGCCAGTAGTATTCAGCTGAGCTCTGGAAACACCATATATTTT,CASSIQLSSGNTIYF
TRBV7-8,TRBD1,TRBJ1-6,NA,TGTGCCAGCAGCTTGCGGGACAGGGGAAATTCACCCCTCCACTTT,CASSLRDRGNSPLHF
TRBV27,NA,TRBJ1-5,NA,TGTGCCAGCAGAGCCATCCCCGGGGCCAGCCAGCCCCAGCATTTT,CASRAIPGASQPQHF
TRBV9,NA,TRBJ1-4,few,TGTGCCAGCAGCCTAGAGAATAATGAAAAACTGTTTTTT,CASSLENNEKLFF
TRBV19,NA,TRBJ2-1,NA,TGTGCCAGTAGTATCGGGGACGGGAGTCTGGGCGCCTACAATGAGCAGTTCTTC,CASSIGDGSLGAYNEQFF
TRBV5-1,NA,TRBJ1-4,NA,TGCGCCAGCAGTTCGCAGGGCTTGGGTGAAAAACTGTTTTTT,CASSSQGLGEKLFF
TRBV6-6,TRBD1,TRBJ1-3,once,TGTGCCAGCAGTCACGGTAGACCGGGACAGGGATTTTTTGGAAACACCATATATTTT,CASSHGRPGQGFFGNTIYF
TRBV9,NA,TRBJ1-1,NA,TGTGCCAGCAGCTCATCTACCCGGGACGAAGCTTTCTTT,CASSSSTRDEAFF
TRBV5-1,TRBD1,TRBJ2-3,NA,TGCGCCAGCAGCACTGGGACAGGGGGTCTTGGCACAGATACGCAGTATTTT,CASSTGTGGLGTDTQYF